Reported below is one T cell receptor (beta chain). What this receptor recognizes is not known. Per-nucleotide qualities are absent, and no much larger clonotype sits a single base away. The data belong to a study of neurological immune-mediated disorders (dated by TCRdb to about 2019). Some background on the complete study: Among the approximately 34 multiple sclerosis patients, relapsing-remitting MS was present in some 31 and secondary progressive MS was present in 3. The study compared peripheral blood TCR-beta repertoires of HTLV-I-associated myelopathy (HAM/TSP) patients, multiple sclerosis patients and healthy controls using UMI-based sequencing. The approximately 100 TCR-beta libraries included longitudinal samples, technical triplicates and paired sorted CD4+ and CD8+ T-cell subsets alongside PBMC samples. The cohort was made up of approximately 71 subjects, consisting of around 14 HAM/TSP patients, roughly 35 multiple sclerosis patients and around 20 healthy controls. Overall results and qualifications from the work: No identical CDR3 amino acid sequences were shared among expanded clones across subjects, suggesting private TCR-beta repertoires in all groups. No association of the MS cluster with clinical or MRI features was observed, and the need for larger cohorts was stated by the authors. TCR clonal expansion was greatest in HAM/TSP patients and smallest in MS patients, who ranked below even healthy controls. Repertoires from 18 of 34 MS patients were grouped by phylogenetic analysis into a cluster of related CDR3 sequences, suggesting a possible repertoire-level signature.

At the junction V is shortened by 0 bases and J by 0 bases, with 16 bases in between. From cysteine to phenylalanine, the CDR3 is 18 amino acids long. The entry retains the CDR3 DNA only, 54 bases that are in frame from base 1. CDR1 and CDR2 (SGHRS, YFSETQ) derive from the germline V gene. Unsorted PBMC libraries were generated from 2 million PBMCs stored in RNAlater at -80 °C until RNA extraction. The multiple sclerosis patients were enrolled in a US clinical protocol that used magnetic resonance imaging to evaluate disease progression. Peripheral blood underwent Ficoll-Hypaque density gradient centrifugation to isolate PBMCs, which were then cryopreserved in liquid nitrogen. To synthesize cDNA, template-switch 5'RACE was performed with a primer carrying a 10-nucleotide random unique molecular identifier so that each TCR transcript was tagged. Every sequencing run yielded over 190 million TCR-beta sequences covering 15-18 subjects. The RNeasy kit was used to extract total RNA. TCR-beta VDJ regions were amplified with primers for the TCR constant region and the 5'RACE anchor, using the KAPA Real-time Library Amplification kit. A first PCR added sample indexes and Illumina adaptors, and a second PCR then raised library yield. After Ampure bead purification, the TCR product of roughly 650 bp was size-selected on a 2% E-gel SizeSelection system. Before pooling, library quality was assessed on a Bioanalyzer, concentration was determined with Qubit, and library quantification was performed with the Kapa Library Quantification kit. An Illumina HiSeq 2500 sequenced the libraries paired-end 2 x 150 bp. To increase sequence diversity, about 23-30% phiX was spiked into each library pool. As for the authors' bioinformatics: The quality-filtered reads were processed with the UMI-based MiGEC pipeline, whose error correction step removed more than 85% of the raw TCR sequences. VDJ genes were aligned to IMGT germline references, and clonotypes were defined by unique CDR3 amino acid sequence plus V-J genes. VDJtools evaluated clonal expansion, Shannon diversity and CDR3 relatedness (CalcPairwiseDistances, ClusterSamples); CLCbio workbench built phylogenetic trees. Clones with at least 8 unique UMIs were defined as expanded, with this threshold being based on coefficient-of-variation modelling across technical triplicates. The public reads were quality trimmed at Q25 with fastp and then assembled into clones with MiXCR by TCRdb, keeping productive beta chains. Entries are consolidated by CDR3 protein sequence, retaining the most common genes and DNA. The V and J calls follow TCRdb's processing rather than the paper's. The sample yields roughly 62,000 distinct CDR3 sequences; roughly 4.8% were counted once. The ten largest clones take up roughly 3.2% of the sample.

The source is a woman aged 45 to 65 with multiple sclerosis. The rearranged chain carries TRBV5-1 and TRBJ1-5, and the D gene may be TRBD1, 5 bases matching. Sequencing was done on a sample of PBMCs. CDR3 protein: CASSLADSSGHSNQPQHF. The nucleotide sequence is given as TGCGCCAGCAGCTTGGCTGACTCCTCAGGGCATAGCAATCAGCCCCAGCATTTT.